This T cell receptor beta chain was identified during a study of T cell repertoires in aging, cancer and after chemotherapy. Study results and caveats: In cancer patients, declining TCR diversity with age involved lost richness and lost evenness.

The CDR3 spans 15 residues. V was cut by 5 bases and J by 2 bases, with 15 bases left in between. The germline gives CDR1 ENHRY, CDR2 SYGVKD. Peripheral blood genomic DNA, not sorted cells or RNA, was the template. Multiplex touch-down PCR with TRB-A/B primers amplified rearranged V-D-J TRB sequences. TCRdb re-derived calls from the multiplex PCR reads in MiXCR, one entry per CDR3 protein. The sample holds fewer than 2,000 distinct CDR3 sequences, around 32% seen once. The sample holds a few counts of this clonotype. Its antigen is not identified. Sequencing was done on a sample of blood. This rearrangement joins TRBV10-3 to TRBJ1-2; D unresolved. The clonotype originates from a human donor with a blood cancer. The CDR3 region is CAISSPGRLNYGYTF. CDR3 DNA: TGTGCCATCAGTTCTCCGGGCCGACTGAACTATGGCTACACCTTC.